Below, 21 T cell receptor beta chains from the same sample are listed, as sequenced in a study of OX40 agonist ivuxolimab in advanced cancers. Measured with immunoSEQ multiplex PCR; TCRdb has only the in-frame clones, and not every one. The sample contains approximately 44,000 clones, approximately 84% of which appear only once. The sequencing here drew on CD4+ or CD8+ T cells sorted from blood, taken in a trial of the OX40 agonist ivuxolimab. These receptors originate from an adult with an advanced solid tumor such as melanoma, head and neck, liver or kidney cancer.

This chain connects TRBV18 to TRBJ1-2, with 7 bases that match TRBD1. V gave up 4 bases and J gave up 0 bases; unmatched junction bases: 5. The length of the CDR3 is 15 residues. Germline CDR1 KGHSH, CDR2 LQKENI. Written as DNA, the CDR3 is TGTGCCAGCTCACTACAGGGGACAGCTAACTATGGCTACACCTTC. Its protein product is CASSLQGTANYGYTF.

The chain links TRBV19 to TRBJ1-2; 9 nucleotides line up with TRBD1. Unmatched junction bases numbered 8, after V lost 5 bases and J lost 4 bases. Per the germline V gene, CDR1 is LNHDA and CDR2 is SQIVND (reference sequence). The CDR3 is 15 amino acids. CDR3: CASSFFGQGSYGYTF. In DNA form, the CDR3 reads TGTGCCAGTAGTTTTTTCGGACAGGGGAGCTATGGCTACACCTTC. The full variable domain, in which reference TRBV19 and TRBJ1-2 provide the parts outside the CDR3, is DGGITQSPKYLFRKEGQNVTLSCEQNLNHDAMYWYRQDPGQGLRLIYYSQIVNDFQKGDIAEGYSVSREKKESFPLTVTSAQKNPTAFYLCASSFFGQGSYGYTFGSGTRLTVV.

The V call is TRBV6-5, the J call TRBJ1-5, with unresolved D. Germline V CDR1 and CDR2: MNHEY, SVGAGI. The ends were cut back, 6 bases at V and 5 bases at J, with 14 bases in the middle. This CDR3 comprises 14 residues. This CDR3 reads CASSGGWSDQPQHF. Here the CDR3 DNA reads TGTGCCAGCAGCGGAGGGTGGTCGGATCAGCCCCAGCATTTT.

The chain carries TRBV7-9 and TRBJ1-3; D ambiguous. The length of the CDR3 is 15 residues. The V gene's germline CDR1 is SEHNR and CDR2 FQNEAQ (reference sequence). Trimming stripped 2 bases from V and 4 bases from J, with 12 bases between. This CDR3 reads CASSLLRVRGNTIYF. DNA for the CDR3: TGTGCCAGCAGCTTATTAAGGGTGCGGGGAAACACCATATATTTT. The full variable domain, its missing parts supplied by reference TRBV7-9 and TRBJ1-3, is DTGVSQNPRHKITKRGQNVTFRCDPISEHNRLYWYRQTLGQGPEFLTYFQNEAQLEKSRLLSDRFSAERPKGSFSTLEIQRTEQGDSAMYLCASSLLRVRGNTIYFGEGSWLTVV.

The chain recombines TRBV4-2 with TRBJ2-1; 10 bases fit TRBD2. V gave up 0 bases and J gave up 8 bases; unmatched junction bases: 7. This CDR3 has 16 residues. Germline assignment: CDR1 LGHNA and CDR2 YNFKEQ. CDR3 DNA sequence: TGTGCCAGCAGCCAAGAGAGCGGGAGGGCGTGGGATGAGCAGTTCTTC. This translates into CASSQESGRAWDEQFF.

The CDR3: CASSFAGAYEKLFF. The CDR3 bases are TGCGCCAGCAGCTTTGCAGGGGCTTATGAAAAACTGTTTTTT. The chain links TRBV5-1 to TRBJ1-4; possible D gene TRBD1, 6 bases. CDR3 size: 14 residues. From germline, CDR1 is SGHRS and CDR2 YFSETQ. V was clipped by 2 bases and J by 6 bases, with 11 bases between them.

Comments on this clone: Distinct nucleotide sequences in the sample also encode this CDR3. The chain is built from TRBV7-3 and TRBJ2-1; possibly TRBD2 for D (7 bases). Trimming removed 6 bases at V and 4 bases at J, with 19 bases between. The length of the CDR3 is 16 residues. Germline V CDR1 and CDR2: SGHTA, FQGTGA. DNA for the CDR3: TGTGCCAGCAGTCCAGGGGTGGGGGGGCTATACAATGAGCAGTTCTTC. Amino acids: CASSPGVGGLYNEQFF.

This chain uses TRBV13 with TRBJ2-1; D is ambiguous. Germline V CDR1 and CDR2: PRHDT, FYEKMQ (reference sequence). The CDR3 length is 13 residues. Trimming removed 2 bases at V and 4 bases at J, with 6 bases between. CDR3 sequence (DNA): TGTGCCAGCAGCTTAAACTCATACAATGAGCAGTTCTTC. This encodes CASSLNSYNEQFF.

This chain uses TRBV5-1 with TRBJ2-3; 8 bases are a match to TRBD2. The CDR3 extends over 16 amino acids. CDR1 is SGHRS, CDR2 YFSETQ, per germline. J lost 8 bases, V lost 0 bases, and 11 bases had no gene match. The CDR3 DNA sequence: TGCGCCAGCAGCTTGGAACCGGGACTAGACTCGGCTACGCAGTATTTT. It specifies CASSLEPGLDSATQYF.

V and J are TRBV28 and TRBJ1-5; 7 positions agree with TRBD1. The CDR3 sequence is 16 residues long. Per germline, CDR1 MDHEN and CDR2 SYDVKM. J gave up 0 bases and V 3 bases, and 5 bases lay outside the gene matches. The CDR3, as DNA: TGTGCCAGCAGTTTGGAGACAGGGATTAGCAATCAGCCCCAGCATTTT. Its protein is CASSLETGISNQPQHF.

V and J are TRBV11-2 and TRBJ2-1; 14 nucleotides line up with TRBD2. This CDR3 contains 18 residues. V shed 4 bases and J 3 bases; nucleotides not matched to a gene: 8. CDR1 and CDR2 (germline): SGHAT, FQNNGV. This CDR3 reads CASSSRGTSGSGYNEQFF. CDR3 DNA: TGTGCCAGCAGCTCAAGAGGGACTAGCGGGAGCGGCTACAATGAGCAGTTCTTC. Variable domain in full (rest from reference TRBV11-2 and TRBJ2-1): EAGVAQSPRYKIIEKRQSVAFWCNPISGHATLYWYQQILGQGPKLLIQFQNNGVVDDSQLPKDRFSAERLKGVDSTLKIQPAKLEDSAVYLCASSSRGTSGSGYNEQFFGPGTRLTVL.

Only one count was recorded for this clone. The CDR3 here is CASGGDTSSYEQYF. The CDR3 DNA reads as TGTGCCAGCGGAGGGGACACCAGCTCCTACGAGCAGTACTTC. The chain joins TRBV6-6 to TRBJ2-7; D possibly uses TRBD1 or TRBD2 (6 bases each). This CDR3 is built from 14 residues. Germline lookup yields CDR1 MNHNY and CDR2 SVGAGI (reference sequence). Trimming pared 8 bases from V and 0 bases from J, leaving 14 bases between.

The gene calls are TRBV6-5 and TRBJ1-3; TRBD1 matches at 7 bases. V lost 5 bases and J lost 4; bases outside the gene matches: 8. From germline, CDR1 is MNHEY and CDR2 SVGAGI. This CDR3 has 15 amino acids. DNA for the CDR3: TGTGCCAGCAGTAAGAGACAGGGTGCAGGAAACACCATATATTTT. This encodes CASSKRQGAGNTIYF.

The rearrangement uses TRBV18 and TRBJ2-5; no firm D call. Germline V gives CDR1 KGHSH, CDR2 LQKENI. Trimming took 3 bases from V and 5 from J, leaving 10 bases between them. The CDR3 sequence is 13 residues long. CDR3 DNA: TGTGCCAGCTCACCGGTCCCCGGGGAGACCCAGTACTTC. This encodes CASSPVPGETQYF.

V usage is TRBV28 and J usage is TRBJ1-5; D possibly corresponds to TRBD1 (5 bases). Germline V gives CDR1 MDHEN, CDR2 SYDVKM. V dropped 6 bases and J dropped 0 bases, with 15 bases sitting between them. The CDR3 covers 16 residues. In DNA form, the CDR3 reads TGTGCCAGCAGCCCGGGGGGGGTACTTAGCAATCAGCCCCAGCATTTT. Translated, it gives CASSPGGVLSNQPQHF. The full variable domain, completed using reference TRBV28 and TRBJ1-5, is DVKVTQSSRYLVKRTGEKVFLECVQDMDHENMFWYRQDPGLGLRLIYFSYDVKMKEKGDIPEGYSVSREKKERFSLILESASTNQTSMYLCASSPGGVLSNQPQHFGDGTRLSIL.

The chain links TRBV11-1 to TRBJ2-1; 8 nucleotides align to TRBD1. The V gene's germline CDR1 is SGHAT and CDR2 FQDESV (reference sequence). The ends lost 2 bases at V and 5 bases at J; junction bases unmatched: 5. The CDR3 is 15 residues long. CDR3 residues: CASSLRDRYNNEQFF. CDR3 bases: TGTGCCAGCAGCTTAAGGGACAGGTATAACAATGAGCAGTTCTTC.

The rearrangement uses TRBV5-5 and TRBJ2-7; D may match TRBD1 or TRBD2 (5 bases each). Trimming pared 4 bases from V and 3 bases from J, leaving 17 bases between. The length of the CDR3 is 15 residues. Germline lookup yields CDR1 SGHKS and CDR2 YYEKEE (reference sequence). The CDR3, as DNA: TGTGCCAGCAGCGGGGCTCCGGGACCGGTCTACGAGCAGTACTTC. Translating it yields CASSGAPGPVYEQYF.

This clone was picked up one time. The rearrangement links TRBV6-5 to TRBJ2-7, with 10 bases identical to TRBD1. V shed 2 bases, J shed 3 bases, and the junction held 4 bases outside the gene matches. CDR1 MNHEY and CDR2 SVGAGI come from the germline V gene. The length of the CDR3 is 15 residues. The CDR3: CASSYRDRGGYEQYF. The DNA of the CDR3 is TGTGCCAGCAGTTACAGGGACAGGGGTGGCTACGAGCAGTACTTC.

This clone was observed a handful of times. The genes are TRBV11-3 and TRBJ2-5; D remains ambiguous. Looked up from germline, CDR1 is SGHNT and CDR2 is YENEEA. The CDR3 length is 12 residues. Trimming removed 5 bases from V and 1 base from J, with 5 bases in between. The CDR3 loop is CASSALQETQYF. The CDR3 nucleotides read TGTGCCAGCAGCGCGCTCCAAGAGACCCAGTACTTC.

The chain combines TRBV27 with TRBJ2-7; D gene ambiguous. The length of the CDR3 is 14 residues. V was shortened by 4 bases and J by 0 bases, with 10 bases between the two germline ends. CDR1 is MNHEY, CDR2 SMNVEV, per germline (reference sequence). The CDR3 here is CASSSKGFSYEQYF. As DNA, the CDR3 is TGTGCCAGCAGTTCCAAGGGATTCTCCTACGAGCAGTACTTC.

The genes are TRBV6-6 and TRBJ2-5; TRBD1 aligns across 9 bases. The closer fit of TRBJ2-7 to the DNA end suggests the J call may be wrong. The CDR3 contains 15 residues. Germline V CDR1 and CDR2: MNHNY, SVGAGI (reference sequence). The CDR3: CASSDTGTGLYEQYF. The DNA for the CDR3 is TGTGCCAGCAGTGATACCGGGACAGGGTTGTACGAGCAGTACTTC.